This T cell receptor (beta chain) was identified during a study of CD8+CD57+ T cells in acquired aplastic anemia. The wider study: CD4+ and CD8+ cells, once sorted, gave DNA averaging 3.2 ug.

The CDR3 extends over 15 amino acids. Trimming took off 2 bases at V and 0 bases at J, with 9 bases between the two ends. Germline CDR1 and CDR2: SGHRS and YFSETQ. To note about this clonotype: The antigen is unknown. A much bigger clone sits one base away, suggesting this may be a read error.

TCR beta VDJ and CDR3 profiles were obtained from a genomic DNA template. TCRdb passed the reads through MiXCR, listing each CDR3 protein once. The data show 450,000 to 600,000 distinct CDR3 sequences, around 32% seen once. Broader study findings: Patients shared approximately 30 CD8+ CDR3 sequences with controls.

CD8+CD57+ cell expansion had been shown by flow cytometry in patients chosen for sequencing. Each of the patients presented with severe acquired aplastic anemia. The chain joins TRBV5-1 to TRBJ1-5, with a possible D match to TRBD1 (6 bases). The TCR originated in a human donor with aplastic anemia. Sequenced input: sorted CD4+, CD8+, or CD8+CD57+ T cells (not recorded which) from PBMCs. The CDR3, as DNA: TGCGCCAGCAGCTTAACAGGGTGTAGCAATCAGCCCCAGCATTTT. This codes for CASSLTGCSNQPQHF. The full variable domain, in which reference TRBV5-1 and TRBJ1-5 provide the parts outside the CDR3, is KAGVTQTPRYLIKTRGQQVTLSCSPISGHRSVSWYQQTPGQGLQFLFEYFSETQRNKGNFPGRFSGRQFSNSRSEMNVSTLELGDSALYLCASSLTGCSNQPQHFGDGTRLSIL.